This is a list of T cell receptor beta chains from one sample in a study of T cell responses to AZD1222 COVID-19 vaccine. Measured with immunoSEQ multiplex PCR; TCRdb has only the in-frame clones, and not every one. The repertoire holds around 110,000 clones, with 70% to 90% as singletons. The sequenced sample was peripheral blood, obtained 28 days after the second AZD1222 dose. These receptors originate from an adult who received the AZD1222 COVID-19 vaccine. The CDR3 runs from the conserved cysteine through the conserved F or W. A D gene is named only where the DNA matches it firmly. Clone size is not always given. Where it is, it says once, few, many or a class for expanded clones.

j_call: TRBJ1-4
v_call: TRBV6-1
clone_size: .
d_call: .
cdr3_aa: CASSEVGSRGEKLFF
cdr3_nt: TGTGCCAGCAGTGAAGTTGGCAGCCGCGGGGAAAAACTGTTTTTT

j_call: TRBJ1-5
v_call: TRBV19
clone_size: .
d_call: .
cdr3_aa: CASRLSNQPQHF
cdr3_nt: TGTGCCAGTAGGTTGTCCAATCAGCCCCAGCATTTT

j_call: TRBJ2-1
v_call: TRBV12-3/TRBV12-4
clone_size: .
d_call: .
cdr3_aa: CASSLGIGEQFF
cdr3_nt: TGTGCCAGCAGCCTAGGGATTGGGGAGCAGTTCTTC

j_call: TRBJ2-3
v_call: TRBV6-5
clone_size: once
d_call: .
cdr3_aa: CASSYSGGSSTDTQYF
cdr3_nt: TGTGCCAGCAGTTACTCGGGCGGATCTAGCACAGATACGCAGTATTTT

j_call: TRBJ2-7
v_call: TRBV4-2
clone_size: .
d_call: .
cdr3_aa: CASSLNPGTSYEQYF
cdr3_nt: TGTGCCAGCAGCCTCAACCCGGGGACCTCCTACGAGCAGTACTTC

j_call: TRBJ1-3
v_call: TRBV9
clone_size: .
d_call: TRBD1
cdr3_aa: CASSVGTGSRANTIYF
cdr3_nt: TGTGCCAGCAGCGTAGGGACAGGGAGTAGGGCAAACACCATATATTTT

j_call: TRBJ2-1
v_call: TRBV28
clone_size: once
d_call: .
cdr3_aa: CASSPTGNHNEQFF
cdr3_nt: TGTGCCAGCAGTCCCACAGGGAACCACAATGAGCAGTTCTTC

j_call: TRBJ2-1
v_call: TRBV6-5
clone_size: .
d_call: .
cdr3_aa: CASSSLYNEQFF
cdr3_nt: TGTGCCAGCAGTTCCCTGTACAATGAGCAGTTCTTC

j_call: TRBJ1-5
v_call: TRBV7-9
clone_size: few
d_call: .
cdr3_aa: CASSSGGNQPQHF
cdr3_nt: TGTGCCAGCAGCTCCGGGGGCAATCAGCCCCAGCATTTT

j_call: TRBJ1-5
v_call: TRBV5-8
clone_size: .
d_call: TRBD1
cdr3_aa: CASSADRGNQPQHF
cdr3_nt: TGTGCCAGCAGCGCGGACAGGGGGAATCAGCCCCAGCATTTT

j_call: TRBJ2-7
v_call: TRBV25-1
clone_size: .
d_call: .
cdr3_aa: CASSGEPLSYEQYF
cdr3_nt: TGTGCCAGCAGTGGGGAGCCTCTCTCCTACGAGCAGTACTTC

j_call: TRBJ2-1
v_call: TRBV7-9
clone_size: .
d_call: .
cdr3_aa: CASSLAGGPSNEQFF
cdr3_nt: TGTGCCAGCAGCTTAGCGGGGGGCCCTTCCAATGAGCAGTTCTTC

j_call: TRBJ2-7
v_call: TRBV6-1
clone_size: .
d_call: TRBD2
cdr3_aa: CASTPSGGYEQYF
cdr3_nt: TGTGCCAGCACCCCTAGCGGGGGCTACGAGCAGTACTTC

j_call: TRBJ1-2
v_call: TRBV28
clone_size: .
d_call: .
cdr3_aa: CASSVPTQVGGYTF
cdr3_nt: TGTGCCAGCAGTGTGCCCACTCAAGTGGGTGGCTACACCTTC

j_call: TRBJ2-7
v_call: TRBV19
clone_size: .
d_call: TRBD1
cdr3_aa: CASSRGQGLPYEQYF
cdr3_nt: TGTGCCAGTTCCCGGGGACAGGGCCTGCCTTACGAGCAGTACTTC

j_call: TRBJ1-6
v_call: TRBV6-5
clone_size: .
d_call: TRBD1
cdr3_aa: CASSYIGRGQEPLHF
cdr3_nt: TGTGCCAGCAGTTACATAGGGAGGGGGCAAGAACCCCTCCACTTT